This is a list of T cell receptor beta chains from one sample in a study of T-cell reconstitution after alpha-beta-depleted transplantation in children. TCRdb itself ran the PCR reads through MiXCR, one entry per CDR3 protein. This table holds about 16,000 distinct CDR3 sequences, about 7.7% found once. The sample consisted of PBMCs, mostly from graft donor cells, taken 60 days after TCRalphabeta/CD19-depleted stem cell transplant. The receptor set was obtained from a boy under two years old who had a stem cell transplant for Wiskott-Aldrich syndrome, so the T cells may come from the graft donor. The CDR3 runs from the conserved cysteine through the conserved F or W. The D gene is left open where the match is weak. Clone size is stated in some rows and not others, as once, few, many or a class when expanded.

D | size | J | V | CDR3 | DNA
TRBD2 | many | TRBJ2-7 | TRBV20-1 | CSASLLAGEDEQYF | TGCAGTGCTAGCCTACTAGCGGGAGAAGACGAGCAGTACTTC
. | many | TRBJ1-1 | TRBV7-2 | CASSLIGRVGAFF | TGTGCCAGCAGCTTAATTGGGAGGGTAGGAGCTTTCTTT
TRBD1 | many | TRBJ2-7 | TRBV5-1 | CASSLGPGSGTGIYEQYF | TGCGCCAGCAGTCTGGGGCCTGGGTCCGGGACAGGGATCTACGAGCAGTACTTC
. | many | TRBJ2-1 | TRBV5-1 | CASSPGPGDGEQFF | TGCGCCAGCAGCCCCGGACCGGGGGACGGGGAGCAGTTCTTC
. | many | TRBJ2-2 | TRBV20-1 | CSAKLGNTGELFF | TGCAGTGCTAAGTTGGGGAACACCGGGGAGCTGTTTTTT
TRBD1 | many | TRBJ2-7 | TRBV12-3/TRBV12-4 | CASSRDRALYEQYF | TGTGCCAGCAGCCGGGACAGGGCCCTCTACGAGCAGTACTTC
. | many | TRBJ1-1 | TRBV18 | CASSTTGPVGAFF | TGTGCCAGCTCAACTACAGGGCCAGTAGGAGCTTTCTTT
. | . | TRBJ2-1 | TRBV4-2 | CAMSPGSRSSNYNEQFF | TGTGCCATGAGCCCCGGGAGCCGGAGCTCAAACTACAATGAGCAGTTCTTC
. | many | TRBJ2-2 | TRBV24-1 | CATSPRRNTGELFF | TGTGCCACCAGTCCTCGAAGGAACACCGGGGAGCTGTTTTTT
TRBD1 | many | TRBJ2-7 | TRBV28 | CASRQETGGPYEQYF | TGTGCCAGCAGACAAGAGACAGGGGGCCCTTACGAGCAGTACTTC
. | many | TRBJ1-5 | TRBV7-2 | CASNSQEKNQPQHF | TGTGCCAGCAACTCTCAGGAGAAGAATCAGCCCCAGCATTTT
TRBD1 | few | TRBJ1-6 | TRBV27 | CASSLSGRGRWDSPLHF | TGTGCCAGCAGTTTATCCGGCAGGGGGCGCTGGGATTCACCCCTCCACTTT
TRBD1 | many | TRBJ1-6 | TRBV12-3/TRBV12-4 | CASSPRDRARYNSPLHF | TGTGCCAGCAGCCCGAGGGACAGGGCCCGCTATAATTCACCCCTCCACTTT
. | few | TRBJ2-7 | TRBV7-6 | CASSLVGEDEQYF | TGTGCCAGCAGCTTAGTCGGGGAGGACGAGCAGTACTTC
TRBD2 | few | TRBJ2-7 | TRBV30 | CAWSVSSGPYEQYF | TGTGCCTGGAGTGTGTCTAGCGGGCCCTACGAGCAGTACTTC
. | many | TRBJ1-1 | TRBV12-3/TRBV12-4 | CASSLVGGDTEAFF | TGTGCCAGCAGTTTAGTAGGGGGAGATACTGAAGCTTTCTTT
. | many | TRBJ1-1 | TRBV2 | CASRITENTEAFF | TGTGCCAGCAGGATAACTGAGAACACTGAAGCTTTCTTT
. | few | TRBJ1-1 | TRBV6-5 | CASRQHSDTEAFF | TGTGCCAGCAGACAGCATTCGGACACTGAAGCTTTCTTT
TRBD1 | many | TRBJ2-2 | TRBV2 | CASSGQGGTGELFF | TGTGCCAGCAGTGGACAGGGGGGGACCGGGGAGCTGTTTTTT
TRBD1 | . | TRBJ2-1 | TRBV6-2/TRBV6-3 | CASSYGTGVRFF | TGTGCCAGCAGTTACGGGACAGGTGTGCGGTTCTTC
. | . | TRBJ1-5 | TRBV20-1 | CSAGDNNQPQHF | TGCAGTGCAGGGGACAACAATCAGCCCCAGCATTTT
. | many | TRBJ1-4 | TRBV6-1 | CASSETQRTNEKLFF | TGTGCCAGCAGTGAAACCCAACGGACTAATGAAAAACTGTTTTTT
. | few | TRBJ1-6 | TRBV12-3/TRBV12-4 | CASSIQGLGSPLHF | TGTGCCAGCAGTATACAGGGATTGGGGTCACCCCTCCACTTT
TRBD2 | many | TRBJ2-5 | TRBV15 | CATSSAPGLAGDPSKTQYF | TGTGCCACCAGCTCGGCCCCAGGACTAGCGGGAGACCCGTCGAAGACCCAGTACTTC
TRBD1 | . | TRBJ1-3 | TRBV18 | CASSPLPRGTNGNTIYF | TGTGCCAGCTCACCACTTCCCAGGGGGACGAACGGAAACACCATATATTTT
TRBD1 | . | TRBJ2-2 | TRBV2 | CASTERTGYTGELFF | TGTGCCAGCACCGAGAGGACAGGCTACACCGGGGAGCTGTTTTTT